A selection of T cell receptor beta chains follows, all from one sample in a study of blood T cell repertoires in COVID-19. Data came from immunoSEQ multiplex PCR; TCRdb stores just in-frame clones and leaves some out. This table holds tens of thousands of clones, around 84% found once. Sample: peripheral blood. Receptor source: a man aged 60 to 69 with acute or convalescent COVID-19. CDR3s include the opening cysteine and the closing phenylalanine or tryptophan. The D gene is left open where the match is weak. The size field is filled for only some rows; it gives once, few, many or a size class.

V: TRBV5-4
J: TRBJ2-7
size: .
D: TRBD2
CDR3: CASSIGLAGDEQYF
DNA: TGTGCCAGCAGCATTGGACTAGCGGGAGACGAGCAGTACTTC

V: TRBV12-3/TRBV12-4
J: TRBJ2-5
size: .
D: .
CDR3: CASTRGAEETQYF
DNA: TGTGCCAGCACACGGGGGGCGGAAGAGACCCAGTACTTC

V: TRBV6-5
J: TRBJ2-7
size: .
D: TRBD2
CDR3: CASTTSGGTYEQYF
DNA: TGTGCCAGTACCACTAGCGGGGGGACCTACGAGCAGTACTTC

V: TRBV7-8
J: TRBJ2-3
size: .
D: TRBD2
CDR3: CASSTRPAGANTDTQYF
DNA: TGTGCCAGCAGCACTCGACCAGCGGGGGCAAACACAGATACGCAGTATTTT

V: TRBV11-2
J: TRBJ2-3
size: .
D: TRBD2
CDR3: CASSLVFGGWDTQYF
DNA: TGTGCCAGCAGCTTAGTGTTCGGGGGGTGGGATACGCAGTATTTT

V: TRBV19
J: TRBJ2-3
size: .
D: .
CDR3: CATSRGSVTDTQYF
DNA: TGTGCCACCTCAAGAGGGTCCGTCACAGATACGCAGTATTTT

V: TRBV14
J: TRBJ2-5
size: .
D: .
CDR3: CASSPGQFQETQYF
DNA: TGTGCCAGCAGCCCCGGACAGTTCCAAGAGACCCAGTACTTC

V: TRBV30
J: TRBJ2-1
size: once
D: TRBD2
CDR3: CAWLGGLGRVDEQFF
DNA: TGTGCCTGGCTTGGGGGTCTAGGGAGGGTAGATGAGCAGTTCTTC

V: TRBV7-9
J: TRBJ2-2
size: many
D: .
CDR3: CACLNRNTGELFF
DNA: TGTGCCTGTCTGAACAGAAACACCGGGGAGCTGTTTTTT

V: TRBV2
J: TRBJ1-6
size: once
D: TRBD1
CDR3: CASSGQGNSPLHF
DNA: TGTGCCAGCAGTGGACAGGGGAATTCACCCCTCCACTTT

V: TRBV3-1/TRBV3-2
J: TRBJ2-5
size: .
D: TRBD1
CDR3: CASSLRTGPKETQYF
DNA: TGTGCCAGCAGCCTACGGACAGGGCCCAAAGAGACCCAGTACTTC

V: TRBV7-9
J: TRBJ2-1
size: once
D: .
CDR3: CASSSSGPSSYNEQFF
DNA: TGTGCCAGCAGCTCCTCAGGGCCGAGCTCCTACAATGAGCAGTTCTTC

V: TRBV11-2
J: TRBJ2-2
size: .
D: TRBD1
CDR3: CASSSWDRGRRGELFF
DNA: TGTGCCAGCAGCTCCTGGGACAGGGGGCGCAGGGGGGAGCTGTTTTTT

V: TRBV30
J: TRBJ1-6
size: .
D: .
CDR3: CAWRDSPSAASPLHF
DNA: TGTGCCTGGAGGGACAGCCCTTCCGCCGCGTCACCCCTCCACTTT

V: TRBV6-5
J: TRBJ1-6
size: .
D: .
CDR3: CASGTDYNSPLHF
DNA: TGTGCCAGCGGCACAGACTATAATTCACCCCTCCACTTT

V: TRBV2
J: TRBJ1-2
size: .
D: .
CDR3: CASRGDTLYGYTF
DNA: TGTGCCAGCAGGGGGGACACCCTCTATGGCTACACCTTC

V: TRBV2
J: TRBJ1-5
size: .
D: .
CDR3: CASSEARGINQPQHF
DNA: TGTGCCAGCAGTGAAGCTCGAGGGATCAATCAGCCCCAGCATTTT

V: TRBV2
J: TRBJ1-5
size: once
D: TRBD1
CDR3: CASRGTGPGEIPQHF
DNA: TGTGCCAGCAGAGGGACAGGACCCGGGGAAATTCCCCAGCATTTT

V: TRBV11-2
J: TRBJ1-2
size: .
D: .
CDR3: CASSLDLFGAGYTF
DNA: TGTGCCAGCAGCTTAGATCTCTTTGGGGCTGGCTACACCTTC

V: TRBV6-5
J: TRBJ2-7
size: .
D: .
CDR3: CAATPGSGLDYEQYF
DNA: TGTGCCGCAACACCCGGATCAGGGCTGGACTACGAGCAGTACTTC

V: TRBV6-5
J: TRBJ2-5
size: .
D: .
CDR3: CASSSTREKTQYF
DNA: TGTGCCAGCAGTTCCACTAGGGAAAAGACCCAGTACTTC

V: TRBV7-2
J: TRBJ2-5
size: .
D: TRBD2
CDR3: CASSLGSSGGGSQTQYF
DNA: TGTGCCAGCAGCTTAGGGAGTAGCGGGGGGGGTTCCCAGACCCAGTACTTC

V: TRBV18
J: TRBJ2-5
size: .
D: TRBD1
CDR3: CASSPGTVGQETQYF
DNA: TGTGCCAGCTCACCCGGGACAGTGGGGCAAGAGACCCAGTACTTC

V: TRBV9
J: TRBJ2-7
size: .
D: .
CDR3: CASSVGQGPRFEQYF
DNA: TGTGCCAGCAGCGTAGGTCAGGGCCCTAGGTTCGAGCAGTACTTC

V: TRBV27
J: TRBJ2-7
size: .
D: TRBD1
CDR3: CASSRKAGGPYEQYF
DNA: TGTGCCAGCAGTCGAAAGGCAGGGGGCCCCTACGAGCAGTACTTC

V: TRBV6-1
J: TRBJ1-1
size: .
D: .
CDR3: CASSEQGNTEAFF
DNA: TGTGCCAGCAGTGAACAGGGTAACACTGAAGCTTTCTTT

V: TRBV7-3
J: TRBJ1-1
size: .
D: TRBD1
CDR3: CASSLDRVNTEAFF
DNA: TGTGCCAGCAGCTTAGACAGGGTGAACACTGAAGCTTTCTTT

V: TRBV27
J: TRBJ1-4
size: once
D: .
CDR3: CASSSGVFDEKLFF
DNA: TGTGCCAGCTCTTCAGGGGTATTTGATGAAAAACTGTTTTTT